The clone carrying this T cell receptor (beta chain) was observed a few times. The CDR3 is made up of 15 amino acids. J gave up 6 bases and V 2 bases, and 5 bases lay outside the gene matches. From germline, CDR1 is MNHEY and CDR2 SVGEGT. This record comes from a study of naive and memory T cell subsets. The SP2 primer and nested alpha and beta constant region primers amplified ligated cDNA in four rounds. TCRdb re-called the 5' RACE reads with MiXCR, one entry per CDR3 protein. In the table there are about 62,000 distinct CDR3 sequences, 7% to 8% of which are singletons. The library had UMIs added by 3' ligation of an oligonucleotide to TCR cDNA.

The receptor's source is a female donor in good health. This chain links TRBV6-2 or TRBV6-3 with TRBJ2-1, with 9 bases lining up with TRBD2. The CDR3: CASSYIAGDSNEQFF. For the CDR3, the DNA is TGTGCCAGCAGTTACATAGCGGGAGATTCCAATGAGCAGTTCTTC.